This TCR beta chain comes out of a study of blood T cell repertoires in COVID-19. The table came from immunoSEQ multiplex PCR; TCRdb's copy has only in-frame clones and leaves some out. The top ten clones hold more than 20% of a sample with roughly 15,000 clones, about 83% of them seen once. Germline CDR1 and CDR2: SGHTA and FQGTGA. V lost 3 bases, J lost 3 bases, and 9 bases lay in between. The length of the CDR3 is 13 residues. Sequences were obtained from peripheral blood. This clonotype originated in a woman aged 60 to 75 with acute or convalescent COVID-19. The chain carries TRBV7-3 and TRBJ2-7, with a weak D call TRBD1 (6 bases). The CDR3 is CASSFQGSYEQYF. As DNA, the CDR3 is TGTGCCAGCAGCTTTCAGGGGAGCTACGAGCAGTACTTC.